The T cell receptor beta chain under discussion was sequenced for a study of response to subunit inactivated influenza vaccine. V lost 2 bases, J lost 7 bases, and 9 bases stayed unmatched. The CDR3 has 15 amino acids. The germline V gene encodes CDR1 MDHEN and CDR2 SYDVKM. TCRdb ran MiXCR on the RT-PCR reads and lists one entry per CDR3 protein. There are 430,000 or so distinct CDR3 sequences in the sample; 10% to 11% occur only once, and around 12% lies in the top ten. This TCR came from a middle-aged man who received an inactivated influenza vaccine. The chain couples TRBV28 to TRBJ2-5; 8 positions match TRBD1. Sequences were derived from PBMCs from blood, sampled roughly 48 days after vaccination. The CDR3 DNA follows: TGTGCCAGCAGTTTAGCCGGACAGGGTGGGGCGACCCAGTACTTC. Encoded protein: CASSLAGQGGATQYF. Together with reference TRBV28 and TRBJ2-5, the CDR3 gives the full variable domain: DVKVTQSSRYLVKRTGEKVFLECVQDMDHENMFWYRQDPGLGLRLIYFSYDVKMKEKGDIPEGYSVSREKKERFSLILESASTNQTSMYLCASSLAGQGGATQYFGPGTRLLVL.